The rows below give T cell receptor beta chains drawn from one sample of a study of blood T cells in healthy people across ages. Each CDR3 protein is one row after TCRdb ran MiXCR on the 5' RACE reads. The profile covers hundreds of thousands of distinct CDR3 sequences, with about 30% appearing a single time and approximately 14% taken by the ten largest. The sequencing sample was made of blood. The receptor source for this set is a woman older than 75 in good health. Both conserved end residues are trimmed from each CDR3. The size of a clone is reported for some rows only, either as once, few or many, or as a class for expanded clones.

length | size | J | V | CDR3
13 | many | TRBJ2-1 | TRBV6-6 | ASSLGLASGNEQF
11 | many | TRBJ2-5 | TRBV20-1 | SAIGTGQETQY
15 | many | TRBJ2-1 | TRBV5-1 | ASSLGSGGSSYNEQF
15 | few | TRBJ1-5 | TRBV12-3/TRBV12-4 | ASSHHIGTGPDQPQH
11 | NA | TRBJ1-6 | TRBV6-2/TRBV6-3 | ASGQGVNSPLH
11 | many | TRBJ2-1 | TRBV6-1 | ASSWGGSDEQF
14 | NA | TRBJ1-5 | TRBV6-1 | ASRSPDRGIRQPQH
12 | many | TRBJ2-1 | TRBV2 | ASSGSREAAEQF
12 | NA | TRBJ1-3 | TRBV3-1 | ASSQGGTFNTIY
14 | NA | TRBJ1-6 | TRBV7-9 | AGSNRKSSYNSPLH
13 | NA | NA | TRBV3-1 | ASSQDEKGQRTQY
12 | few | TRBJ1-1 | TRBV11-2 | ASSSGHRNTEAF
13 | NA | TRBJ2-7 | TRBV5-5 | ASSLAVTGSYEQY
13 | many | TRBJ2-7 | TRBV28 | ASNQPGQGSYEQY
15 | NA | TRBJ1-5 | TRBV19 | ASTTLGQGGPRQPQH
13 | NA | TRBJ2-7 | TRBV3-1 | ASSQTRTSGYEQY
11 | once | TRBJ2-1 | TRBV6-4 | ASSSEYLNEQF
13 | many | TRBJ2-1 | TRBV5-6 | ASSPGTGGMREQF
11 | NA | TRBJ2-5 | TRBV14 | ASSQGLAETQY
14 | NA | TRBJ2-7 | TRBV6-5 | ASSYSPGRGSYEQY
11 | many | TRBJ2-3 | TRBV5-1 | ASSEAYTDTQY